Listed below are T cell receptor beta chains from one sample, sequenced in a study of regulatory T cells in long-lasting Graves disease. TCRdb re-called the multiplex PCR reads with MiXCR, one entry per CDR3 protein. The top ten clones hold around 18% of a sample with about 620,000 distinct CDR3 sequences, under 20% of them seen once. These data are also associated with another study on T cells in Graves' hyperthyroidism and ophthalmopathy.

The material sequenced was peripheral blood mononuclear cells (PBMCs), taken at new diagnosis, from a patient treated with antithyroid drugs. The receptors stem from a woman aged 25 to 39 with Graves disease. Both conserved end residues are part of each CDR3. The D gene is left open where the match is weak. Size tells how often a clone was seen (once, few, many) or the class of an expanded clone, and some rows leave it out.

CDR3: CASSADRVQPQHF
DNA: TGTGCCAGCAGTGCCGACAGGGTTCAGCCCCAGCATTTT
D: TRBD1
V: TRBV28
size: many
J: TRBJ1-5

CDR3: CASSPQGSLWEQYF
DNA: TGTGCCAGCTCACCACAGGGAAGCCTGTGGGAGCAGTACTTC
D: -
V: TRBV18
size: -
J: TRBJ2-7

CDR3: CASAKEGRTYEQYF
DNA: TGTGCCAGCGCCAAAGAGGGACGGACCTACGAGCAGTACTTC
D: -
V: TRBV6-1
size: many
J: TRBJ2-7

CDR3: CATSDRGGRGYNEQFF
DNA: TGTGCCACCAGTGACCGCGGCGGGAGGGGGTACAATGAGCAGTTCTTC
D: TRBD2
V: TRBV24-1
size: many
J: TRBJ2-1

CDR3: CASSFPSGGTFHYGYTF
DNA: TGTGCCAGCAGTTTCCCTTCGGGGGGTACATTCCACTATGGCTACACCTTC
D: -
V: TRBV28
size: few
J: TRBJ1-2

CDR3: CASSLSGGPRGRETQYF
DNA: TGTGCCAGCAGTTTAAGCGGAGGACCCAGGGGGCGGGAGACCCAGTACTTC
D: TRBD1
V: TRBV28
size: few
J: TRBJ2-5

CDR3: CASSLLGGNWGPQHF
DNA: TGTGCCAGCAGCTTGCTTGGGGGAAATTGGGGGCCCCAGCATTTT
D: -
V: TRBV7-8
size: -
J: TRBJ1-5

CDR3: CASSYSKGAANEKLFF
DNA: TGTGCCAGCAGTTACTCGAAGGGGGCGGCTAATGAAAAACTGTTTTTT
D: TRBD1
V: TRBV6-5
size: many
J: TRBJ1-4

CDR3: CASSTTARKLFF
DNA: TGTGCCAGCAGTACGACTGCGAGAAAACTGTTTTTT
D: -
V: TRBV6-1
size: many
J: TRBJ1-4

CDR3: CVPGLDKRAPTQYF
DNA: TGTGTCCCAGGACTGGACAAAAGGGCTCCTACGCAGTATTTT
D: -
V: TRBV2
size: many
J: TRBJ2-3

CDR3: CASSPARLNSPLHF
DNA: TGTGCCAGCAGCCCGGCTCGCCTAAATTCACCCCTCCACTTT
D: -
V: TRBV5-6
size: -
J: TRBJ1-6

CDR3: CASQPTVNSYEQYF
DNA: TGTGCCAGCCAGCCGACGGTAAATTCCTACGAGCAGTACTTC
D: -
V: TRBV2
size: many
J: TRBJ2-7

CDR3: CASSEVREADPSTDTQYF
DNA: TGTGCCAGCAGTGAGGTTCGGGAGGCCGACCCTAGCACAGATACGCAGTATTTT
D: TRBD2
V: TRBV2
size: many
J: TRBJ2-3

CDR3: CASNLQGRNEQYF
DNA: TGTGCCAGCAACCTCCAGGGTCGGAACGAGCAGTACTTC
D: -
V: TRBV28
size: many
J: TRBJ2-7

CDR3: CATDDSSTDTQYF
DNA: TGTGCCACCGACGATTCTAGCACAGATACGCAGTATTTT
D: -
V: TRBV24-1
size: many
J: TRBJ2-3

CDR3: CSTRPGRETQYF
DNA: TGCAGCACTAGGCCGGGTCGGGAGACCCAGTACTTC
D: -
V: TRBV20-1
size: many
J: TRBJ2-5

CDR3: CASSVGRGAFTEAFF
DNA: TGTGCCAGCAGCGTCGGACGGGGGGCATTCACTGAAGCTTTCTTT
D: -
V: TRBV11-2
size: -
J: TRBJ1-1

CDR3: CASSRPGIHEKLFF
DNA: TGTGCCAGCAGCCGACCGGGGATTCATGAAAAACTGTTTTTT
D: -
V: TRBV7-9
size: few
J: TRBJ1-4

CDR3: CASRGGASGNHEQYF
DNA: TGTGCCAGTAGGGGTGGGGCTAGCGGGAACCACGAGCAGTACTTC
D: TRBD2
V: TRBV19
size: many
J: TRBJ2-7

CDR3: CASSSTGVQSYNEQFF
DNA: TGTGCCAGCAGTTCGACAGGGGTTCAATCCTACAATGAGCAGTTCTTC
D: TRBD1
V: TRBV28
size: many
J: TRBJ2-1

CDR3: CATSRGGQGQGELFF
DNA: TGTGCCACCAGCAGAGGAGGACAGGGCCAGGGGGAGCTGTTTTTT
D: TRBD1
V: TRBV15
size: few
J: TRBJ2-2

CDR3: CAWRGQENTEAFF
DNA: TGTGCCTGGAGGGGACAGGAAAACACTGAAGCTTTCTTT
D: TRBD1
V: TRBV30
size: few
J: TRBJ1-1

CDR3: CASSPEGWQTAELFF
DNA: TGTGCCAGCTCACCAGAGGGATGGCAGACGGCAGAACTGTTTTTT
D: -
V: TRBV18
size: few
J: TRBJ1-4

CDR3: CASRLEQGSYGYTF
DNA: TGTGCCAGCAGGCTCGAACAGGGTTCCTATGGCTACACCTTC
D: -
V: TRBV5-4
size: once
J: TRBJ1-2

CDR3: CAWGRDGNEKLFF
DNA: TGTGCCTGGGGAAGGGACGGTAATGAAAAACTGTTTTTT
D: -
V: TRBV30
size: -
J: TRBJ1-4

CDR3: CATSGGYEQYF
DNA: TGTGCCACCTCCGGCGGATACGAGCAGTACTTC
D: -
V: TRBV11-2
size: many
J: TRBJ2-7

CDR3: CSARKGGETQYF
DNA: TGCAGTGCTAGAAAAGGGGGAGAGACCCAGTACTTC
D: -
V: TRBV20-1
size: few
J: TRBJ2-5

CDR3: CASSTGLAGHEQYF
DNA: TGCGCCAGCAGCACGGGACTAGCGGGACACGAGCAGTACTTC
D: TRBD2
V: TRBV5-1
size: few
J: TRBJ2-7

CDR3: CASSLDLAGGIYEQYF
DNA: TGTGCCAGCAGCTTAGATCTAGCGGGAGGAATATACGAGCAGTACTTC
D: TRBD2
V: TRBV11-2
size: many
J: TRBJ2-7

CDR3: CASVPSDPGYNEQFF
DNA: TGTGCCAGCGTCCCCTCGGACCCTGGGTACAATGAGCAGTTCTTC
D: -
V: TRBV7-8
size: -
J: TRBJ2-1

CDR3: CAWSFGSLKLFF
DNA: TGTGCCTGGAGTTTCGGCAGCCTTAAACTGTTTTTT
D: -
V: TRBV30
size: few
J: TRBJ1-4

CDR3: CATSDPGQKNYGYTF
DNA: TGTGCCACCAGTGATCCGGGACAGAAGAACTATGGCTACACCTTC
D: TRBD1
V: TRBV24-1
size: many
J: TRBJ1-2

CDR3: CSASGVRIEQYF
DNA: TGCAGTGCTAGCGGGGTGAGGATCGAGCAGTACTTC
D: -
V: TRBV20-1
size: many
J: TRBJ2-7

CDR3: CASVGENNQPQHF
DNA: TGTGCCAGCGTGGGGGAGAACAATCAGCCCCAGCATTTT
D: -
V: TRBV2
size: many
J: TRBJ1-5

CDR3: CASSLALSGNTIYF
DNA: TGTGCCAGCAGTTTAGCCCTGAGCGGGAACACCATATATTTT
D: -
V: TRBV28
size: many
J: TRBJ1-3

CDR3: CASSLMVAGGLPYNEQFF
DNA: TGTGCCAGCAGCTTAATGGTTGCCGGCGGGCTCCCTTACAATGAGCAGTTCTTC
D: -
V: TRBV7-3
size: -
J: TRBJ2-1

CDR3: CSAFTGLAGAISYEQYF
DNA: TGCAGTGCTTTTACGGGACTAGCGGGGGCCATCTCCTACGAGCAGTACTTC
D: TRBD2
V: TRBV20-1
size: many
J: TRBJ2-7

CDR3: CASSDTWGSYGYTF
DNA: TGTGCCAGCAGTGATACGTGGGGTAGCTATGGCTACACCTTC
D: -
V: TRBV2
size: many
J: TRBJ1-2

CDR3: CSARPYSGSGSYEQYF
DNA: TGCAGTGCTAGACCCTATAGCGGGAGTGGAAGCTACGAGCAGTACTTC
D: TRBD2
V: TRBV20-1
size: -
J: TRBJ2-7

CDR3: CASSLYTQETQYF
DNA: TGTGCCAGCAGTTTATACACCCAAGAGACCCAGTACTTC
D: -
V: TRBV28
size: many
J: TRBJ2-5

CDR3: CASKIRGGQDTGELFF
DNA: TGTGCCAGCAAGATACGAGGGGGACAGGACACCGGGGAGCTGTTTTTT
D: TRBD1
V: TRBV12-3/TRBV12-4
size: many
J: TRBJ2-2

CDR3: CASRRDSPYNEQFF
DNA: TGTGCCAGCAGGAGGGACAGCCCCTACAATGAGCAGTTCTTC
D: TRBD1
V: TRBV27
size: many
J: TRBJ2-1

CDR3: CASTRASNEQFF
DNA: TGTGCCAGCACCAGGGCCAGCAATGAGCAGTTCTTC
D: -
V: TRBV6-1
size: -
J: TRBJ2-1

CDR3: CASSTWTANYGYTF
DNA: TGTGCCAGCAGCACCTGGACAGCTAACTATGGCTACACCTTC
D: -
V: TRBV7-9
size: few
J: TRBJ1-2